The rows below give T cell receptor beta chains drawn from one sample of a study of blood T cell repertoires in COVID-19. The protocol was immunoSEQ multiplex PCR, while the TCRdb copy is restricted to in-frame clones and leaves out a portion. The data hold about 68,000 clones, with 75% to 95% observed a single time. Sequenced input: peripheral blood. These receptor sequences come from a man aged 35 to 55 with COVID-19, enrolled during active disease. CDR3s include the opening cysteine and the closing phenylalanine or tryptophan. The order of the fields is D gene, V gene, J gene, clone size, CDR3 DNA, CDR3 protein. A D gene is named only where the DNA matches it firmly. Expanded clones are given a class, and other clones once, few, many or no size at all.

.	TRBV2	TRBJ2-1	.	TGTGCCAGCTCCCCTGGATTACAGGGCTACAATGAGCAGTTCTTC	CASSPGLQGYNEQFF
TRBD1	TRBV29-1	TRBJ1-5	.	TGCAGCGTTGGGGCAGGGGGCCCTTCTCAGCCCCAGCATTTT	CSVGAGGPSQPQHF
TRBD2	TRBV9	TRBJ2-3	.	TGTGCCAGCAGCGTAAGTGGAGCGGGGGGGCAAGATACGCAGTATTTT	CASSVSGAGGQDTQYF
.	TRBV10-3	TRBJ2-2	.	TGTGCCATCAGTGAGCCCCGGGGGGCCTTGAACACCGGGGAGCTGTTTTTT	CAISEPRGALNTGELFF
.	TRBV5-5	TRBJ1-4	.	TGTGCCAGCAGCTTGGCGGCGTCGGGGGTAGGCGAAAAACTGTTTTTT	CASSLAASGVGEKLFF
TRBD1	TRBV29-1	TRBJ1-1	.	TGCAGCGTTGTGGTACAGGGGTCCCGCACTGAAGCTTTCTTT	CSVVVQGSRTEAFF
TRBD1	TRBV4-1	TRBJ2-1	few	TGCGCCAGCAGCCAGCCCGGGACAGGGCGCAATGAGCAGTTCTTC	CASSQPGTGRNEQFF
.	TRBV5-4	TRBJ1-2	.	TGTGCCAGCAGCTTGGACAGGGATGGCTACACCTTC	CASSLDRDGYTF
.	TRBV18	TRBJ1-5	.	TGTGCCAGCTCGGGTGGACTGGACAATCAGCCCCAGCATTTT	CASSGGLDNQPQHF
TRBD1	TRBV7-2	TRBJ1-5	few	TGTGCCAGCAGCTCGAGGACAGGGGACAATCAGCCCCAGCATTTT	CASSSRTGDNQPQHF
.	TRBV19	TRBJ1-6	once	TGTGCCAGTAGTGGGACAAGTTATAATTCACCCCTCCACTTT	CASSGTSYNSPLHF
TRBD2	TRBV4-2	TRBJ2-1	.	TGTGCCAGCAGCCATCGAGCGGGGAGCTCCTACAATGAGCAGTTCTTC	CASSHRAGSSYNEQFF
TRBD2	TRBV6-4	TRBJ2-7	.	TGTGCCAGCACCAACCGGACTAGCGGGAACTACGAGCAGTACTTC	CASTNRTSGNYEQYF
.	TRBV2	TRBJ2-7	once	TGTGCCAGCTCAGGCGCCTACGAGCAGTACTTC	CASSGAYEQYF
TRBD1	TRBV2	TRBJ1-2	.	TGTGCCAGCAGTCCTACCGGGACAGGGGGGGCTGGCTACACCTTC	CASSPTGTGGAGYTF
TRBD2	TRBV3-1/TRBV3-2	TRBJ2-2	.	TGTGCCAGCAGCCCCCGGGGACAGCGGGGGGGTGCCGGGGAGCTGTTTTTT	CASSPRGQRGGAGELFF
.	TRBV4-2	TRBJ2-3	.	TGTGCCAGCAGCCTCAGCGCAGATACGCAGTATTTT	CASSLSADTQYF
TRBD2	TRBV30	TRBJ2-1	.	TGTGCCGGCTCGGGGCCGGGACTAGCGGGATACAATGAGCAGTTCTTC	CAGSGPGLAGYNEQFF
TRBD1	TRBV28	TRBJ1-5	.	TGTGCCAGCAGAAGACCGTGGGACAGGAGCAATCAGCCCCAGCATTTT	CASRRPWDRSNQPQHF
.	TRBV5-1	TRBJ1-2	.	TGCGCCAGCAGCTTGTCGGACAGATTAAACTATGGCTACACCTTC	CASSLSDRLNYGYTF
TRBD1	TRBV2	TRBJ2-5	.	TGTGCCAGCAGAGCCCGGGACAGTGGGGAGACCCAGTACTTC	CASRARDSGETQYF
TRBD1	TRBV28	TRBJ2-5	.	TGTGCCAGCAGGGACAGGGGACCGGAGACCCAGTACTTC	CASRDRGPETQYF
.	TRBV28	TRBJ1-2	.	TGTGCCAGCAGTTCGGAAGGGGTGCGTGGCTACACCTTC	CASSSEGVRGYTF
TRBD1	TRBV9	TRBJ1-2	.	TGTGCCAGCAGCGTAGAACCACAGGGGGCTGGTGGCTACACCTTC	CASSVEPQGAGGYTF
.	TRBV7-2	TRBJ1-3	.	TGTGCCAGCAGCTCCAATGGAGGCTCTGGAAACACCATATATTTT	CASSSNGGSGNTIYF
TRBD2	TRBV19	TRBJ2-1	.	TGTGCCAGTAAGGTTAGCGGGGCGAATGAGCAGTTCTTC	CASKVSGANEQFF
.	TRBV30	TRBJ1-1	.	TGTGCCTGGAGAGGGTGGGGGGTGAACACTGAAGCTTTCTTT	CAWRGWGVNTEAFF
.	TRBV4-1	TRBJ1-5	.	TGCGCCAGCAGCCAAGAAGGGGGACATAGCAATCAGCCCCAGCATTTT	CASSQEGGHSNQPQHF
.	TRBV18	TRBJ1-1	once	TGTGCCAGCTCGTCCACCGGAGGGAACACTGAAGCTTTCTTT	CASSSTGGNTEAFF
TRBD1	TRBV2	TRBJ2-7	.	TGTGCCAGCATTGAGGGACAGGATTCTTCCTACGAGCAGTACTTC	CASIEGQDSSYEQYF
TRBD1	TRBV11-2	TRBJ2-7	.	TGTGCCAGCAGCAGATACGGGACAGGGCTCCCCTACGAGCAGTACTTC	CASSRYGTGLPYEQYF
TRBD1	TRBV28	TRBJ1-2	.	TGTGCCAGCAGCCTGGACCCGGGACAGGGGAACTATGGCTACACCTTC	CASSLDPGQGNYGYTF
TRBD2	TRBV27	TRBJ2-1	.	TGTGCCAGCAGTTTACTAGCGGGGGGGTACAATGAGCAGTTCTTC	CASSLLAGGYNEQFF
TRBD1	TRBV18	TRBJ2-1	.	TGTGCCAGCTCGGAACAGGGGGGCTCCTACAATGAGCAGTTCTTC	CASSEQGGSYNEQFF
.	TRBV6-7	TRBJ1-3	.	TGTGCGCCCGGGAGAGGCACTGGAAACACCATATATTTT	CAPGRGTGNTIYF